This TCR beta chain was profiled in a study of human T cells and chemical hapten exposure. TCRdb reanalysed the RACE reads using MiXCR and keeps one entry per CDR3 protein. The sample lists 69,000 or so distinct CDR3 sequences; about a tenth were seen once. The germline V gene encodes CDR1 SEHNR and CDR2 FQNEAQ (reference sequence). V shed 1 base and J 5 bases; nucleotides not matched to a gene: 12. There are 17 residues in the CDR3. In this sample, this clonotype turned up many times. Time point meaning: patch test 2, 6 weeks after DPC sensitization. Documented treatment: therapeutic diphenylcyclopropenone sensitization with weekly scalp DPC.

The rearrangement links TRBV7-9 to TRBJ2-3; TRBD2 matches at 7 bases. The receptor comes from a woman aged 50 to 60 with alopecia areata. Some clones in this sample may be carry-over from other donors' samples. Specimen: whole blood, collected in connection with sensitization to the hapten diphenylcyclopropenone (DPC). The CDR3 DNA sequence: TGTGCCAGCAGCTTAGGTCTGGCGGGAGAGCGGGAAGATACGCAGTATTTT. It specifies CASSLGLAGEREDTQYF. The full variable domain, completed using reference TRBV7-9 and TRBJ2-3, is DTGVSQNPRHKITKRGQNVTFRCDPISEHNRLYWYRQTLGQGPEFLTYFQNEAQLEKSRLLSDRFSAERPKGSFSTLEIQRTEQGDSAMYLCASSLGLAGEREDTQYFGPGTRLTVL.